The 22 T cell receptor beta chains reported below all come from one sample, sequenced in a study of shared clonotypes between healthy human individuals. The data were produced by immunoSEQ multiplex PCR, yet TCRdb's version contains in-frame clones alone and is incomplete. The sample shows some 2,000,000 clones, about 94% of them seen only once. Sequencing was carried out using naive CD4+ T cells sorted from blood. Subset described: CD45RA+ positively selected. The receptors stem from a man aged 18 to 29 in good health.

The chain combines TRBV11-3 with TRBJ1-4, with 9 bases lining up with TRBD1. This CDR3 has 19 amino acids. V lost 3 bases, J lost 0 bases, and 11 bases stayed unmatched. The germline gives CDR1 SGHNT, CDR2 YENEEA. The DNA of the CDR3 is TGTGCCAGCAGCTTGAGGACAGGGGACTTTTCCGCAACTAATGAAAAACTGTTTTTT. Translated: CASSLRTGDFSATNEKLFF.

The rearrangement joins TRBV5-1 to TRBJ2-1; 7 positions match TRBD2. The V and J ends lost 1 base and 7 bases, in that order; junction bases with no gene match: 2. CDR3 size: 13 residues. Germline CDR1 is SGHRS and CDR2 is YFSETQ. The CDR3 DNA reads TGCGCCAGCAGCTTGATGGGAGGGAATGAGCAGTTCTTC. Protein: CASSLMGGNEQFF.

This clone was found once. The genes are TRBV2 and TRBJ2-7; TRBD2 matches at 11 bases. V shed 2 bases and J 6 bases; nucleotides not matched to a gene: 6. The CDR3 is 15 amino acids. The germline CDR1 and CDR2 sequences are SNHLY and FYNNEI. The CDR3 reads CASSEPSGGLSEQYF. In DNA form, the CDR3 reads TGTGCCAGCAGTGAACCTAGCGGGGGGCTTAGCGAGCAGTACTTC.

For this clone: Other DNA sequences in this specimen translate into the identical CDR3. The V and J genes are TRBV27 and TRBJ2-7; TRBD1 might be the D (6 bases). This CDR3 is built from 13 residues. Trimming stripped 3 bases from V and 1 base from J, with 7 bases between. Germline lookup yields CDR1 MNHEY and CDR2 SMNVEV (reference sequence). In nucleotides, the CDR3 is TGTGCCAGCAGTTTGCAGGGGTCCTACGAGCAGTACTTC. This encodes CASSLQGSYEQYF.

The rearrangement uses TRBV6-1 and TRBJ2-5; possibly TRBD1 or TRBD2 for D (5 bases each). This CDR3 contains 12 residues. Trimming took off 6 bases at V and 2 bases at J, with 7 bases between the two ends. Germline CDR1 MNHNS, CDR2 SASEGT. CDR3 loop: CASRWGQETQYF. In nucleotides, the CDR3 is TGTGCCAGCAGGTGGGGGCAAGAGACCCAGTACTTC.

V gene TRBV5-6 combines with J gene TRBJ1-2; 7 bases match TRBD1. The ends lost 1 base at V and 4 bases at J; junction bases unmatched: 4. The CDR3 has 14 residues. CDR1 SGHDT and CDR2 YYEEEE come from the germline V gene. The CDR3 protein is CASSLRDSSYGYTF. CDR3 nucleotides: TGTGCCAGCAGCTTGCGGGACAGTTCCTATGGCTACACCTTC.

V and J are TRBV28 and TRBJ1-1, with D possibly TRBD1 on 5 matching bases. The length of the CDR3 is 15 residues. Germline loops: CDR1 MDHEN, CDR2 SYDVKM. V lost 1 base, J lost 4 bases, and 13 bases lay in between. CDR3 DNA: TGTGCCAGCAGTTTATACTCCCCGGGGGGCACTGAAGCTTTCTTT. Protein product: CASSLYSPGGTEAFF.

In the case of this clone: The same CDR3 arises from other DNA sequences in this sample as well. The chain carries TRBV28 and TRBJ2-1; 8 nucleotides align to TRBD2. This CDR3 has 15 residues. The V gene end was trimmed by 7 bases and the J gene end by 2 bases; junction bases not matched to a gene: 7. In germline, CDR1 is MDHEN, CDR2 SYDVKM. CDR3 coding DNA: TGTGCCAGCACCCCTCCGGGGGGGGCCTACAATGAGCAGTTCTTC. It encodes CASTPPGGAYNEQFF.

This chain connects TRBV5-8 to TRBJ1-5; D remains unclear. The CDR3 is made up of 15 amino acids. Between the trimmed V and J ends, which lost 0 bases and 2 bases, there was a span of 9 bases. Germline loops: CDR1 SGHTS, CDR2 YDEGEE. Here the CDR3 reads CASSLVRQGNQPQHF. The CDR3 nucleotides read TGTGCCAGCAGCTTGGTTCGGCAGGGCAATCAGCCCCAGCATTTT.

As for this clone: The sample holds other DNA sequences that translate to the same CDR3. The chain couples TRBV2 to TRBJ2-3, with 7 bases lining up with TRBD1. The CDR3 has 15 residues. Losses at the gene ends were 4 bases for V and 1 base for J; bases not matched to a gene: 5. The V gene's germline CDR1 is SNHLY and CDR2 FYNNEI. The DNA for the CDR3 is TGTGCCAGCAGTGGACAGGGTGGAGGCACAGATACGCAGTATTTT. Residues: CASSGQGGGTDTQYF.

As regards this clone: The same CDR3 can be traced to other DNA sequences in this sample. The chain joins TRBV28 to TRBJ2-3, with D possibly matching TRBD1 (6 bases). The germline V gene has CDR1 MDHEN and CDR2 SYDVKM. The CDR3 spans 15 residues. The V end lost 1 base, the J end lost 1 base, and 9 bases lay between the germline ends. In nucleotides, the CDR3 is TGTGCCAGCAGTTTATCAACAGGGCGCACAGATACGCAGTATTTT. Protein product: CASSLSTGRTDTQYF.

The chain uses TRBV7-9 and TRBJ2-3; 7 bases match TRBD1. The V gene end was trimmed by 5 bases and the J gene end by 2 bases; junction bases not matched to a gene: 7. Germline-derived CDR1 and CDR2 are SEHNR and FQNEAQ (reference sequence). This CDR3 is 15 amino acids long. The CDR3 loop is CASSLGTDYTDTQYF. DNA of the CDR3: TGTGCCAGCAGCCTTGGGACAGACTACACAGATACGCAGTATTTT.

The rearrangement joins TRBV4-1 to TRBJ2-3; 7 nucleotides line up with TRBD2. CDR3 size: 13 residues. CDR1 and CDR2 from the germline V gene are MGHRA and YSYEKL. Losses at the gene ends were 1 base for V and 9 bases for J; bases not matched to a gene: 4. In nucleotides, the CDR3 is TGCGCCAGCAGCCAAGCGGAAGCGGGGACGCAGTATTTT. Its protein is CASSQAEAGTQYF.

This clone is a singleton in its sample. The chain combines TRBV6-5 with TRBJ2-5; D gene ambiguous. Per germline, CDR1 MNHEY and CDR2 SVGAGI. V was clipped by 6 bases and J by 2 bases, with 16 bases between them. The length of the CDR3 is 15 residues. In DNA, the CDR3 is TGTGCCAGCAGCTTCGGACGGGTGAGACAAGAGACCCAGTACTTC. The encoded protein is CASSFGRVRQETQYF.

The chain recombines TRBV5-4 with TRBJ1-5; TRBD1 matches 8 bases. Germline CDR1 SGHNT, CDR2 YYREEE (reference sequence). The CDR3 has 14 residues. The V gene end was trimmed by 9 bases and the J gene end by 7 bases; junction bases not matched to a gene: 12. The chain's CDR3 is CATSPGGANQPQHF. CDR3 sequence (DNA): TGTGCCACGTCCCCAGGGGGCGCCAACCAGCCCCAGCATTTT.

The rearrangement links TRBV5-6 to TRBJ2-7, with D uncertain. This CDR3 spans 14 amino acids. Germline V lookup: CDR1 SGHDT, CDR2 YYEEEE. V was pared by 4 bases and J by 2 bases, with 13 bases between. CDR3 coding DNA: TGTGCCAGCAGCCTGCGGCAGTCACCCTACGAGCAGTACTTC. Amino acid sequence: CASSLRQSPYEQYF.

The V gene is TRBV2, the J gene TRBJ2-7, with D maybe TRBD2 (6 bases). Germline assignment: CDR1 SNHLY and CDR2 FYNNEI. The CDR3 runs 12 residues. With 0 bases removed from V and 7 bases from J, the gap between germline ends came to 7 bases. CDR3 sequence reads: CASSEARGEQYF. For the CDR3, the DNA is TGTGCCAGCAGTGAAGCTCGGGGGGAGCAGTACTTC.

V gene TRBV18 combines with J gene TRBJ2-4; 7 bases are shared with TRBD1. This CDR3 has 13 amino acids. Germline loops: CDR1 KGHSH, CDR2 LQKENI. V lost 3 bases, J lost 7 bases, and 3 bases stayed unmatched. The CDR3 is CASSPDRVNIQYF. The CDR3 bases are TGTGCCAGCTCACCTGACAGGGTTAACATTCAGTACTTC. The variable domain in full, completed from reference TRBV18 and TRBJ2-4, reads NAGVMQNPRHLVRRRGQEARLRCSPMKGHSHVYWYRQLPEEGLKFMVYLQKENIIDESGMPKERFSAEFPKEGPSILRIQQVVRGDSAAYFCASSPDRVNIQYFGAGTRLSVL.

This clone was seen a single time. The gene calls are TRBV27 and TRBJ1-5; the match to TRBD1 covers 10 bases. Germline lookup yields CDR1 MNHEY and CDR2 SMNVEV (reference sequence). The ends lost 6 bases at V and 6 bases at J; junction bases unmatched: 8. This CDR3 is 15 amino acids long. DNA of the CDR3: TGTGCCAGCAGACCGGGACAGGGGTCCGTTCAGCCCCAGCATTTT. It codes for CASRPGQGSVQPQHF.

The chain is built from TRBV4-3 and TRBJ2-3; TRBD2 is a possible D gene (7 bases). The CDR3 runs 16 residues. Deletions cut 5 bases from V and 2 bases from J, with 17 bases between. CDR1 LGHNA and CDR2 YSLEER come from the germline V gene. DNA of the CDR3: TGCGCCAGCAGCTTAGGGGGGGACCTATACACAGATACGCAGTATTTT. Translating it yields CASSLGGDLYTDTQYF.

The chain recombines TRBV10-2 with TRBJ2-1; 13 bases line up with TRBD2. CDR3 length equals 20 residues. Trimming cost V 3 bases and J 3 bases; bases outside gene matches: 14. The germline gives CDR1 WSHSY, CDR2 SAAADI. The CDR3 here is CASSDRTGLAGVKFYNEQFF. In DNA form, the CDR3 reads TGCGCCAGCAGTGATAGGACCGGACTAGCGGGAGTTAAATTCTACAATGAGCAGTTCTTC.

J is TRBJ2-2 and V is TRBV4-1; 7 bases fit TRBD1. Trimming removed 3 bases from V and 5 bases from J; junction bases left unmatched: 6. This CDR3 spans 15 amino acids. CDR1 is MGHRA and CDR2 is YSYEKL in the germline V gene. The CDR3: CASSHEGQKTGELFF. The CDR3 bases are TGCGCCAGCAGCCACGAGGGACAGAAAACCGGGGAGCTGTTTTTT.